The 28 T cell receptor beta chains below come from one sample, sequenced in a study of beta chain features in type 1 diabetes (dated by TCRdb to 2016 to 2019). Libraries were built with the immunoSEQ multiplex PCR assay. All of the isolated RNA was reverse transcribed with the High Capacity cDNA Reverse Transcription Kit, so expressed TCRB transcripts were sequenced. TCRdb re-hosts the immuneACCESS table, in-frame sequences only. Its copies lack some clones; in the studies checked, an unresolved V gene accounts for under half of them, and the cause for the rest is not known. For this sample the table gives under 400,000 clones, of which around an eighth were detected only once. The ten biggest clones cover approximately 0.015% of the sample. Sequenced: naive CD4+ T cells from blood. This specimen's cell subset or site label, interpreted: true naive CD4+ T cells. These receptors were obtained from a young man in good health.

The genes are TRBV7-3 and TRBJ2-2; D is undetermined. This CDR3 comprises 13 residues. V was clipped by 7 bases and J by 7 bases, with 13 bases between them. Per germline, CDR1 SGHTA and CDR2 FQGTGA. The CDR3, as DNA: TGTGCCAGCAATCAGGCTATAGGCGGGGAGCTGTTTTTT. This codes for CASNQAIGGELFF.

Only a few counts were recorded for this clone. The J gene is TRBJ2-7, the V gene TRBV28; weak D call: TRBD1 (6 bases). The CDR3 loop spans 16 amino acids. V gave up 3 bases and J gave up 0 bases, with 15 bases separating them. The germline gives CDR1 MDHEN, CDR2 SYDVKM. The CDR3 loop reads CASSFVRGTYSYEQYF. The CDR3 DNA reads TGTGCCAGCAGTTTTGTCAGGGGCACCTACTCCTACGAGCAGTACTTC.

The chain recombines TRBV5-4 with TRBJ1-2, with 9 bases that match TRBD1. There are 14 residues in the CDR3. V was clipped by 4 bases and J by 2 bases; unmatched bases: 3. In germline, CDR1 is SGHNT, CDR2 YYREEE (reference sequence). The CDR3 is CASSRGQGNYGYTF. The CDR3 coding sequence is TGTGCCAGCAGCAGGGGACAGGGAAACTATGGCTACACCTTC.

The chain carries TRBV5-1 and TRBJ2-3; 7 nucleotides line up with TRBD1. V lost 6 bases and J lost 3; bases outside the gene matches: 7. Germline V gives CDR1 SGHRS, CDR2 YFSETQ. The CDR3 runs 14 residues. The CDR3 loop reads CASKRDSSTDTQYF. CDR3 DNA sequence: TGCGCCAGCAAACGGGACAGCTCAACAGATACGCAGTATTTT.

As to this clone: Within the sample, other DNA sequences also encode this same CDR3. CDR3 amino acids: CASSLFRGNTEAFF. CDR3 DNA sequence: TGTGCCAGCAGTTTATTCAGGGGGAACACTGAAGCTTTCTTT. The rearrangement joins TRBV27 to TRBJ1-1; tentative D call: TRBD1 (6 bases). V was cut by 1 base and J by 1 base, with 7 bases left in between. Germline CDR1 MNHEY, CDR2 SMNVEV (reference sequence). CDR3 length: 14 amino acids.

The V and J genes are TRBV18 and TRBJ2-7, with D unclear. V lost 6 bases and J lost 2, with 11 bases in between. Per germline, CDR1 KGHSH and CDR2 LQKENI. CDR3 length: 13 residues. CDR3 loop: CASSPGPAYEQYF. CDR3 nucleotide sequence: TGTGCCAGCTCGCCAGGTCCGGCCTACGAGCAGTACTTC.

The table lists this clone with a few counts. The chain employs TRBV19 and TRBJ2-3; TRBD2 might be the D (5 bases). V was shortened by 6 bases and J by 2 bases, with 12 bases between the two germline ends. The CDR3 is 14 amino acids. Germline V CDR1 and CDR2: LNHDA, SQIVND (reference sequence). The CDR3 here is CASRPAGNTDTQYF. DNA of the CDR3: TGTGCCAGTAGACCTGCCGGGAACACAGATACGCAGTATTTT.

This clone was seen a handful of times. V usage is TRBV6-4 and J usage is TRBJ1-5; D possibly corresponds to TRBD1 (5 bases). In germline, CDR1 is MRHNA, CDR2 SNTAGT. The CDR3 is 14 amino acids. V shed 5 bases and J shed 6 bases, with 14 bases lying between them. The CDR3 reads CASSYGGQGQPQHF. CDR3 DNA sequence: TGTGCCAGCAGTTACGGAGGGCAGGGTCAGCCCCAGCATTTT.

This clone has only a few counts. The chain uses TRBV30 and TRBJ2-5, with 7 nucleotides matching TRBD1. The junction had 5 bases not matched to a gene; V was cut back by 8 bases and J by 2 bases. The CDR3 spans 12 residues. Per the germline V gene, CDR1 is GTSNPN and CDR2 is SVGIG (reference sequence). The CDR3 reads CAHGTVQETQYF. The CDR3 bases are TGTGCCCATGGGACAGTGCAAGAGACCCAGTACTTC.

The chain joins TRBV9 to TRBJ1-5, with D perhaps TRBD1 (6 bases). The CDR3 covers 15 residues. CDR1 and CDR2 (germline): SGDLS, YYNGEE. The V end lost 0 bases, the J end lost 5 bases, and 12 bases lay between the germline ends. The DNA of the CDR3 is TGTGCCAGCAGCGTAGGGGGGGGCACAGATCAGCCCCAGCATTTT. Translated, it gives CASSVGGGTDQPQHF.

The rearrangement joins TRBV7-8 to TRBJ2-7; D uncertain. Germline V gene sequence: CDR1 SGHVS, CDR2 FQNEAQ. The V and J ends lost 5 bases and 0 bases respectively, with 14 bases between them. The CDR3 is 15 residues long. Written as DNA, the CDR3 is TGTGCCAGCAGCCCTCCGAGACGGAGCTCCTACGAGCAGTACTTC. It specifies CASSPPRRSSYEQYF.

CDR3 DNA sequence: TGTGCCAGCAGCAAGGCGGCGGCTCAGAACACTGAAGCTTTCTTT. Amino acids: CASSKAAAQNTEAFF. V usage is TRBV7-8 and J usage is TRBJ1-1; D unresolved. CDR3 length equals 15 residues. Germline CDR1 SGHVS, CDR2 FQNEAQ. V was shortened by 5 bases and J by 1 base, with 14 bases between the two germline ends. Variable domain in full (rest from reference TRBV7-8 and TRBJ1-1): GAGVSQSPRYKVAKRGQDVALRCDPISGHVSLFWYQQALGQGPEFLTYFQNEAQLDKSGLPSDRFFAERPEGSVSTLKIQRTQQEDSAVYLCASSKAAAQNTEAFFGQGTRLTVV.

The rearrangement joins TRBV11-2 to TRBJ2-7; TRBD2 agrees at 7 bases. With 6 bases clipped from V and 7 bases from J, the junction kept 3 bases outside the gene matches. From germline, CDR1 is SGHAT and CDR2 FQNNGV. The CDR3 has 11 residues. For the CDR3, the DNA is TGTGCCAGCAGGGGAGCGGGGGAGCAGTACTTC. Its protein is CASRGAGEQYF.

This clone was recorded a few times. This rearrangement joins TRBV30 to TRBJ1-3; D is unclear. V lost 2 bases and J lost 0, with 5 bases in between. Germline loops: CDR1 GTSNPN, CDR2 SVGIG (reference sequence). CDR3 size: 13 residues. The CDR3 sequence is CAWSSGSGNTIYF. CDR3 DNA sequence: TGTGCCTGGAGTTCCGGCTCTGGAAACACCATATATTTT.

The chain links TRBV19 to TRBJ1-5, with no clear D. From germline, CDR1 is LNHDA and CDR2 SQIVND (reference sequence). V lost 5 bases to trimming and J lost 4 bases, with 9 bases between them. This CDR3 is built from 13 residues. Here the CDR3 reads CASSLAANQPQHF. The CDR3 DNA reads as TGTGCCAGTAGTCTGGCGGCAAATCAGCCCCAGCATTTT.

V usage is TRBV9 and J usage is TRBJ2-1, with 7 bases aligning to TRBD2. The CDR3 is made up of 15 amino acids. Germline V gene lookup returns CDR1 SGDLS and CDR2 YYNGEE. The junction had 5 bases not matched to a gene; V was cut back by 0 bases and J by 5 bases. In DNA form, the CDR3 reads TGTGCCAGCAGCGTAGGCGGGGGAACTCACAATGAGCAGTTCTTC. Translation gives CASSVGGGTHNEQFF. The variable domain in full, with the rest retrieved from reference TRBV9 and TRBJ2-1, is DSGVTQTPKHLITATGQRVTLRCSPRSGDLSVYWYQQSLDQGLQFLIQYYNGEERAKGNILERFSAQQFPDLHSELNLSSLELGDSALYFCASSVGGGTHNEQFFGPGTRLTVL.

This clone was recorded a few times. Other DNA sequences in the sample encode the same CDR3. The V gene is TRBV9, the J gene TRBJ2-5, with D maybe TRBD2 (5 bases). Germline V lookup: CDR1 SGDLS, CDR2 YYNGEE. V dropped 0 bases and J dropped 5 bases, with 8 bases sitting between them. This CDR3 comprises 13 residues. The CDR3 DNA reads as TGTGCCAGCAGCGTAGGCGGGTGGGAGACCCAGTACTTC. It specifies CASSVGGWETQYF.

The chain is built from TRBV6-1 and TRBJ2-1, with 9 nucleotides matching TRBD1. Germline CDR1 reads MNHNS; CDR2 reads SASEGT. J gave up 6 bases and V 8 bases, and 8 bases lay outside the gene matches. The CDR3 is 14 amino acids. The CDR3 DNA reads TGTGCCAGCGACCCGGGACAGGGAGCCAATGAGCAGTTCTTC. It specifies CASDPGQGANEQFF.

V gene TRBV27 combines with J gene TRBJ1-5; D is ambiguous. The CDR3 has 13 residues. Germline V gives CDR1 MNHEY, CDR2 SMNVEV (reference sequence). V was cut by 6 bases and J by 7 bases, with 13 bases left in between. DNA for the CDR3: TGTGCCAGCAGCCAGAAACTCGGGCAGCCCCAGCATTTT. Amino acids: CASSQKLGQPQHF.

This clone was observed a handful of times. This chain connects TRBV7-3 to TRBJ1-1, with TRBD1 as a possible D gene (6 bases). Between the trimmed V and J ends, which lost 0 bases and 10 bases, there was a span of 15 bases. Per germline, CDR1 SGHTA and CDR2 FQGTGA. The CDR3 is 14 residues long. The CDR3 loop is CASSLTAAGEGAFF. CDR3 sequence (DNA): TGTGCCAGCAGCTTAACGGCGGCAGGGGAAGGAGCTTTCTTT.

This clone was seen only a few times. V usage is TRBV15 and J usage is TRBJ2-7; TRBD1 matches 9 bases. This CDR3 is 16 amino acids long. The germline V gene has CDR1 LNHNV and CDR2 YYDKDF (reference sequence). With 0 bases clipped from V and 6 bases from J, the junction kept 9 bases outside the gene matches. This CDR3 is CATSRDRSGTGPEQYF. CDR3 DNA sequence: TGTGCCACCAGCAGAGATCGGTCCGGGACAGGGCCCGAGCAGTACTTC.

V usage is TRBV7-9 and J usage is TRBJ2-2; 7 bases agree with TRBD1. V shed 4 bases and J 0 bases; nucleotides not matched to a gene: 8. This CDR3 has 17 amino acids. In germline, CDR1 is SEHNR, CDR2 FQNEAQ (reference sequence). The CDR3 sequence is CASSSSGGLANTGELFF. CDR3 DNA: TGTGCCAGCAGCTCCTCAGGGGGTTTGGCGAACACCGGGGAGCTGTTTTTT.

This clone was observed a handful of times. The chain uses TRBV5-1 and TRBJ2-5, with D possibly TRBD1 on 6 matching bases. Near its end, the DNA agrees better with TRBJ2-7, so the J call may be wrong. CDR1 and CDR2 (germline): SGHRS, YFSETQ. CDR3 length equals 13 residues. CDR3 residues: CASSSPDSYEQYF. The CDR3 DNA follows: TGCGCCAGCAGCTCGCCGGACAGCTACGAGCAGTACTTC.

CDR3 DNA: TGTGCCAGCAGGCCCGGGACTTATACCGGGGAGCTGTTTTTT. Translation: CASRPGTYTGELFF. This sequence joins TRBV7-3 and TRBJ2-2; possibly TRBD2 for D (6 bases). CDR1 is SGHTA, CDR2 FQGTGA, per germline. Trimming took 6 bases from V and 5 from J, leaving 13 bases between them. This CDR3 region has 14 residues.

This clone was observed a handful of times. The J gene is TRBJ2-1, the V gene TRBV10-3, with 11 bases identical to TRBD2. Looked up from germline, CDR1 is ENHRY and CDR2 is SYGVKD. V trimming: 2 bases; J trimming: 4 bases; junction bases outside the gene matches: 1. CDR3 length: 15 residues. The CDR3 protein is CAISEGTSGYNEQFF. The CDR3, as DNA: TGTGCCATCAGTGAGGGGACTAGCGGATACAATGAGCAGTTCTTC.

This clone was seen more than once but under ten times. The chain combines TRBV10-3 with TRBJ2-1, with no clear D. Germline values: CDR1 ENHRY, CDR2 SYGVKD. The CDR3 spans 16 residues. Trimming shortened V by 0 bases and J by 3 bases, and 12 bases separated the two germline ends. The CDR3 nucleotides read TGTGCCATCAGTGAGTCAACGGGTCTACACTACAATGAGCAGTTCTTC. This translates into CAISESTGLHYNEQFF.

The CDR3 sequence is CATGTGGNQPQHF. CDR3 sequence (DNA): TGTGCCACCGGGACAGGTGGTAATCAGCCCCAGCATTTT. V usage is TRBV19 and J usage is TRBJ1-5; 8 bases line up with TRBD1. The CDR3 consists of 13 residues. V was pared by 10 bases and J by 4 bases, with 6 bases of the junction left unmatched. Germline V gene sequence: CDR1 LNHDA, CDR2 SQIVND (reference sequence). Complete variable domain (other parts from reference TRBV19 and TRBJ1-5): DGGITQSPKYLFRKEGQNVTLSCEQNLNHDAMYWYRQDPGQGLRLIYYSQIVNDFQKGDIAEGYSVSREKKESFPLTVTSAQKNPTAFYLCATGTGGNQPQHFGDGTRLSIL.

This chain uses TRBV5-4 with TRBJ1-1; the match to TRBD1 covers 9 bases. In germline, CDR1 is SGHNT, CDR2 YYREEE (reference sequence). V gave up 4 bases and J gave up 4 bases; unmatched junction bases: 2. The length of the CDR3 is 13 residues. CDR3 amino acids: CASSVDRGTEAFF. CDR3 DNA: TGTGCCAGCAGCGTGGACAGGGGCACTGAAGCTTTCTTT.